This T cell receptor (beta chain) was recovered during a study of blood T cell repertoires in COVID-19 (dated by TCRdb to 2020 to 2021). Broadly, across the study: Samples from collaborators originated in the United States, Italy and Spain and spanned both the acute and convalescent phases of COVID-19. The material from the prospective study consisted of cDNA or gDNA derived from T cells, B-cell-depleted T cells, or PBMCs. The dataset comprised deeply sampled blood TCRbeta repertoires from subjects exposed to, actively infected with, or recovered from COVID-19. The repertoires were released in a freely available public database meant as a resource for research on the immune response to SARS-CoV-2. The samples were drawn from two sources: the first 160 participants of the ongoing ImmuneRACE study, and approximately 1,300 subjects contributed by 6 global collaborators. The sample metadata nearly always contained a de-identified subject ID, COVID-19 status, age in years and sex. Where available, HLA class I and class II types were taken from metadata supplied by the sample provider and were not determined by assay-based typing. The full study reports these points: The quantity of clinical and demographic metadata differed by source and by participant and was supplied without curation.

TCRbeta CDR3 regions were amplified from genomic DNA by means of the immunoSEQ Assay, a bias-controlled multiplex PCR. The study's own analysis went as follows. Nucleated cell counts per sample were estimated from amplification of reference gene primers within the assay. Sequence reads were collapsed and filtered to measure the absolute abundance of every unique TCRbeta CDR3 rearrangement. For each sample, productive Simpson clonality was calculated as the square root of Simpson's diversity index over productive rearrangements. The table was pulled from immuneACCESS by TCRdb, which kept in-frame rearrangements only. Such tables lose some clones; where checked, under half of the loss comes from unresolved V genes, and the rest has no known cause. V, J and clone size were drawn from that table, and D and trimming were deduced from the DNA. The sample profile shows around 45,000 clones; roughly nine tenths of them were found once. The top ten clones comprise 7.5% to 10% of the sample.

The collaborating institutions used their own protocols to collect whole blood in K2EDTA tubes. For TCRbeta analysis, collaborator samples were shipped as frozen whole blood, as isolated PBMCs, or as DNA extracted from either sample type. A note on this clone: Its binding antigen is unknown. Base-call qualities are not available, and no considerably larger clone is one nucleotide away.

V is pared back by 7 bases and J by 6 bases, with 11 bases lying between the germline termini. The CDR3 contains 12 residues, cysteine and phenylalanine counted. The only DNA kept is the CDR3, 36 bases in frame from the first base. The receptor's source is a human donor in a cohort sampled during active COVID-19. This chain joins TRBV12-3 or TRBV12-4 to TRBJ2-3; TRBD2 is perhaps the D gene, given 6 matching bases. Specimen: peripheral blood. Here the CDR3 is given as CASTYGGDTQYF. The DNA sequence is TGTGCCAGCACTTATGGGGGGGATACGCAGTATTTT.